Below, 8 T cell receptor beta chains from the same sample are listed, as sequenced in a study of blood T cell repertoires in COVID-19. Clones were read by immunoSEQ multiplex PCR, and TCRdb kept only the in-frame ones, dropping some. The table records about 240,000 clones, about nine tenths of them present only once. Sequencing was done on a sample of peripheral blood. Source of these receptors: a man aged 55 to 70 who had recovered from COVID-19.

This clone came up once. V usage is TRBV30 and J usage is TRBJ2-3; tentative D call: TRBD1 (6 bases). The length of the CDR3 is 16 residues. Germline V gene lookup returns CDR1 GTSNPN and CDR2 SVGIG (reference sequence). Trimming cost V 5 bases and J 0 bases, with 18 bases left between them. CDR3 region: CAWRPTWGRSTDTQYF. CDR3 bases: TGTGCCTGGCGCCCGACATGGGGGCGTAGCACAGATACGCAGTATTTT.

This rearrangement joins TRBV15 to TRBJ1-4, with 10 positions matching TRBD1. Germline values: CDR1 LNHNV, CDR2 YYDKDF (reference sequence). CDR3 size: 18 residues. V lost 2 bases to trimming and J lost 8 bases; unmatched junction nucleotides: 14. The CDR3 is CATSRSLIRTGGREKLFF. The CDR3 region has the DNA TGTGCCACCAGCAGATCCCTAATCCGGACAGGGGGAAGAGAAAAACTGTTTTTT.

The chain couples TRBV28 to TRBJ2-3, with 11 bases that match TRBD1. The V gene's germline CDR1 is MDHEN and CDR2 SYDVKM. The CDR3 extends over 15 amino acids. Losses at the gene ends were 7 bases for V and 1 base for J; bases not matched to a gene: 4. Written as DNA, the CDR3 is TGTGCCAGCAAAGGACAGGGGGCAGGCACAGATACGCAGTATTTT. This sequence encodes CASKGQGAGTDTQYF.

The chain joins TRBV15 to TRBJ1-5; TRBD1 matches 10 bases. The J segment lost 1 base and the V segment lost 6 bases, leaving 3 bases of the junction unmatched. Germline lookup yields CDR1 LNHNV and CDR2 YYDKDF (reference sequence). CDR3 size: 15 residues. Here the CDR3 DNA reads TGTGCCACCAGAAGACAGGGGGCAAGCAATCAGCCCCAGCATTTT. This codes for CATRRQGASNQPQHF.

The chain employs TRBV5-1 and TRBJ1-6; unclear D gene. V lost 1 base, J lost 6 bases, and 14 bases lay in between. The CDR3 is 16 amino acids. In germline, CDR1 is SGHRS, CDR2 YFSETQ. CDR3 sequence reads: CASSLYRVGLNSPLHF. CDR3 coding DNA: TGCGCCAGCAGCTTGTATCGAGTTGGTCTTAATTCACCCCTCCACTTT. The full variable domain, completed using reference TRBV5-1 and TRBJ1-6, is KAGVTQTPRYLIKTRGQQVTLSCSPISGHRSVSWYQQTPGQGLQFLFEYFSETQRNKGNFPGRFSGRQFSNSRSEMNVSTLELGDSALYLCASSLYRVGLNSPLHFGNGTRLTVT.

CDR3 nucleotides: TGTGCCAGCAGCACGAGACAGGGGGCTGAAGCTTTCTTT. Translation: CASSTRQGAEAFF. This chain joins TRBV9 and TRBJ1-1; 9 bases are a match to TRBD1. The CDR3 runs to 13 residues. CDR1 and CDR2 from the germline V gene are SGDLS and YYNGEE. V gave up 4 bases and J gave up 6 bases; unmatched junction bases: 4.

The CDR3 region has the DNA TGCAGCGCCCTAGGGAGCTCCTACAATGAGCAGTTCTTC. It specifies CSALGSSYNEQFF. This chain links TRBV29-1 with TRBJ2-1, with a possible D match to TRBD2 (5 bases). Trimming stripped 7 bases from V and 0 bases from J, with 10 bases between. The germline V gene encodes CDR1 SQVTM and CDR2 ANQGSEA. This CDR3 spans 13 amino acids.

The J gene is TRBJ1-1, the V gene TRBV12-3 or TRBV12-4; D not certain. CDR3 length: 13 amino acids. V lost 9 bases and J lost 4, with 15 bases in between. Here the CDR3 DNA reads TGTGCCAGTGTGATCCTGGGAGGCACTGAAGCTTTCTTT. Translated, it gives CASVILGGTEAFF.